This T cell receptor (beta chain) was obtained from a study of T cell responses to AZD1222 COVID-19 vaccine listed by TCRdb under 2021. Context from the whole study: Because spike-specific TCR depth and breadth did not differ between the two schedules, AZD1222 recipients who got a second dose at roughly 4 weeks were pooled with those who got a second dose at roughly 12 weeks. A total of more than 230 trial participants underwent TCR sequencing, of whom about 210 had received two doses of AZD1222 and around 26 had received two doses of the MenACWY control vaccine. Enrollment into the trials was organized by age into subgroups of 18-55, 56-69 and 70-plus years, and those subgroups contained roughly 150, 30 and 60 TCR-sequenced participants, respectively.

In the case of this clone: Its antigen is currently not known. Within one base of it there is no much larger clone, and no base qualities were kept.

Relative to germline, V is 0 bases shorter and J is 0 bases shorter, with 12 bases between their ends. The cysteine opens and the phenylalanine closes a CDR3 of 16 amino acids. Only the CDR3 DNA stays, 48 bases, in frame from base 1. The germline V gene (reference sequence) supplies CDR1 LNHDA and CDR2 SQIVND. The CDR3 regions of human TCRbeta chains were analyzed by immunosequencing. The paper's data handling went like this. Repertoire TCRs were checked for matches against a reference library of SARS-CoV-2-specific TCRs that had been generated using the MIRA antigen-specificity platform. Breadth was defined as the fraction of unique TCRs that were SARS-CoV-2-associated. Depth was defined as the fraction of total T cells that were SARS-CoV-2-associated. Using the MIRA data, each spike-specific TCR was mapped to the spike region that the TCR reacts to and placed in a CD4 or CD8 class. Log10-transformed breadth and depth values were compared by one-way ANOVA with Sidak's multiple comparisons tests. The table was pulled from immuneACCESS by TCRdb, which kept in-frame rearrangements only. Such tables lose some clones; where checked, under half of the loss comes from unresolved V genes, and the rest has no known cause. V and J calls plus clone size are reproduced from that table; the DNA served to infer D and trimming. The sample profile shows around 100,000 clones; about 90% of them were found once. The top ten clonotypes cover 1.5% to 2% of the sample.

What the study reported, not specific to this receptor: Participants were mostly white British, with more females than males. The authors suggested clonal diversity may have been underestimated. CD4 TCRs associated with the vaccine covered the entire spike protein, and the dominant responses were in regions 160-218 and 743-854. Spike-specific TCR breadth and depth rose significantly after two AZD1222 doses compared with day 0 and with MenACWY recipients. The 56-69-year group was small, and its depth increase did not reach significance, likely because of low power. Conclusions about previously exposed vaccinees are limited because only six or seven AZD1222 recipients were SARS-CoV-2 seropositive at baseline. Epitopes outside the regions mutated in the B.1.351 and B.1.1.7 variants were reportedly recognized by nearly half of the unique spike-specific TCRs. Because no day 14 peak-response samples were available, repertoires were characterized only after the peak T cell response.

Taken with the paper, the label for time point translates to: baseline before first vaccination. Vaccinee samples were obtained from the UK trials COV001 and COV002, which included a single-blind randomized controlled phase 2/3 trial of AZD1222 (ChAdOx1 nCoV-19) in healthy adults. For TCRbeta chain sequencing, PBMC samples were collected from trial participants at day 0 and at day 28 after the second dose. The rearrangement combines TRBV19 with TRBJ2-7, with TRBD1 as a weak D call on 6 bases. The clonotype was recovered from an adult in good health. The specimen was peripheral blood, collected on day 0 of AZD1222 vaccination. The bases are TGTGCCAGTAGTATAGATCGAAGGACAGACTCCTACGAGCAGTACTTC. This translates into CASSIDRRTDSYEQYF.